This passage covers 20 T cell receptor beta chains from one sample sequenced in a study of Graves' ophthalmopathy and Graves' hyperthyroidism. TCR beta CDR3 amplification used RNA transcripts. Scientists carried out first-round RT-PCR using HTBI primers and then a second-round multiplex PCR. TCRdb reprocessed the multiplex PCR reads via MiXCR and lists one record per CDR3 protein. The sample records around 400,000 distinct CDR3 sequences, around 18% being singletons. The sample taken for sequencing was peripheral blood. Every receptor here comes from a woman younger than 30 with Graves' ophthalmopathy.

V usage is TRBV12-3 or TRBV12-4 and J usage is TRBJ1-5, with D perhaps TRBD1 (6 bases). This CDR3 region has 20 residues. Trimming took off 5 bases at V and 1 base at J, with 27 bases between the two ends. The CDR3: CASSTGIGDTGEVSNQPQHF. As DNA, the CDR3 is TGTGCCAGCAGTACAGGGATTGGTGACACCGGGGAGGTCAGCAATCAGCCCCAGCATTTT.

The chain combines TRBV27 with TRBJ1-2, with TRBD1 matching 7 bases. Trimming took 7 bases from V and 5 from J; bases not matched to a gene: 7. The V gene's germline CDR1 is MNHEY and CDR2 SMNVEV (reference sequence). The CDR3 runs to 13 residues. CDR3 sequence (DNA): TGTGCCAGCAAAGAGGACAGGAGATATGGCTACACCTTC. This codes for CASKEDRRYGYTF.

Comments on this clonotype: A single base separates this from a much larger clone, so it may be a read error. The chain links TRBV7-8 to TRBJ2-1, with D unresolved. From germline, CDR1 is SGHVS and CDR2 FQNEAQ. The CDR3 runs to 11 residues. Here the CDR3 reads CASSLESEKFF. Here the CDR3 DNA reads TGTGCCAGCAGCTTAGAAAGTGAGAAGTTCTTC. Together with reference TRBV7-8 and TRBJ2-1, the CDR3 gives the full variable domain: GAGVSQSPRYKVAKRGQDVALRCDPISGHVSLFWYQQALGQGPEFLTYFQNEAQLDKSGLPSDRFFAERPEGSVSTLKIQRTQQEDSAVYLCASSLESEKFFGPGTRLTVL.

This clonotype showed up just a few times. The DNA of the CDR3 is TGTGCCAGCAGTTCCTCCGCCGGGACAGGGTTGGCTCAGCCCCAGCATTTT. Translated: CASSSSAGTGLAQPQHF. This sequence joins TRBV27 and TRBJ1-5; TRBD1 matches 9 bases. Germline V CDR1 and CDR2: MNHEY, SMNVEV (reference sequence). V dropped 4 bases and J dropped 6; count of bases not matched to a gene: 13. This CDR3 region has 17 residues.

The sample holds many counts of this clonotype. The CDR3 loop is CASSLSGDNYEQYF. For the CDR3, the DNA is TGTGCCAGCAGTTTATCGGGGGATAACTACGAGCAGTACTTC. The V call is TRBV27, the J call TRBJ2-7; TRBD1 or TRBD2 may be the D gene (5 bases each). Germline V gene sequence: CDR1 MNHEY, CDR2 SMNVEV (reference sequence). This CDR3 is built from 14 residues. V was cut by 0 bases and J by 3 bases, with 9 bases left in between.

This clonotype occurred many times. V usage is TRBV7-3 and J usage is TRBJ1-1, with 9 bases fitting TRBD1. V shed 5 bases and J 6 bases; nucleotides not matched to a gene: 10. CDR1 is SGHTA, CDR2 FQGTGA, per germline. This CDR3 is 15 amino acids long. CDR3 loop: CASSLKTGGWAEAFF. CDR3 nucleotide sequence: TGTGCCAGCAGCCTCAAAACAGGGGGCTGGGCTGAAGCTTTCTTT.

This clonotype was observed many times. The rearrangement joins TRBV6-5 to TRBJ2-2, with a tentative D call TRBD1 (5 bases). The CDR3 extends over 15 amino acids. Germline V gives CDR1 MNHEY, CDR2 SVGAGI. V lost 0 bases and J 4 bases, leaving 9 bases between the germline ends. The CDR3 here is CASSYSDSSTGELFF. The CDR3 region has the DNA TGTGCCAGCAGTTACTCCGACAGCTCCACCGGGGAGCTGTTTTTT.

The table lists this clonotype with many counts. The DNA for the CDR3 is TGTGCCAGCAGTCTGACAGGGCCCTACGAGCAGTACTTC. Protein product: CASSLTGPYEQYF. The chain combines TRBV6-1 with TRBJ2-7; 7 positions match TRBD1. Looked up from germline, CDR1 is MNHNS and CDR2 is SASEGT. The CDR3 extends over 13 amino acids. Germline trimming cut 5 bases from V and 2 bases from J; bases unmatched to any gene: 3.

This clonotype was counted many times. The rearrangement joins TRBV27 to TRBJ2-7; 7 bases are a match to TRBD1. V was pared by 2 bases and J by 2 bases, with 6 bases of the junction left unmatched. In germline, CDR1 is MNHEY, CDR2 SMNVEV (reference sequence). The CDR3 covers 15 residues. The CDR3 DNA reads TGTGCCAGCAGTTTAGGGGACAGCTATACCTACGAGCAGTACTTC. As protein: CASSLGDSYTYEQYF.

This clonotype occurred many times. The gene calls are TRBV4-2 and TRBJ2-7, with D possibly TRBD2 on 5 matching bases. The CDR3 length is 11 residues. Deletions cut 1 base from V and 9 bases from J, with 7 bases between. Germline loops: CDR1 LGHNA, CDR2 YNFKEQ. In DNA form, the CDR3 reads TGTGCCAGCAGCCAAGGAGCGGTGCAGTACTTC. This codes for CASSQGAVQYF.

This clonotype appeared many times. CDR3 sequence: CASSLFLGGGNTIYF. The CDR3 nucleotides are TGTGCCAGCAGCTTGTTTCTGGGAGGCGGAAACACCATATATTTT. The chain carries TRBV5-5 and TRBJ1-3; no clear D. Germline V gene sequence: CDR1 SGHKS, CDR2 YYEKEE (reference sequence). CDR3 length: 15 amino acids. V lost 1 base, J lost 4 bases, and 12 bases lay in between.

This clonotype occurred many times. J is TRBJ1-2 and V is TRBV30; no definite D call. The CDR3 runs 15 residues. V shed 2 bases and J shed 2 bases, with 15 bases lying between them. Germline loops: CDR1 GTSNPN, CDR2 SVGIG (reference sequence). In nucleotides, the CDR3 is TGTGCCTGGAGTCATCAGCGGAGACCCAACTATGGCTACACCTTC. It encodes CAWSHQRRPNYGYTF.

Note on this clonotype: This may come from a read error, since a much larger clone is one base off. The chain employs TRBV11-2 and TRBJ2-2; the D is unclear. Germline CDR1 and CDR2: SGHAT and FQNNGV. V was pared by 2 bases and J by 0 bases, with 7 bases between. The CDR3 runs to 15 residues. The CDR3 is CASSLSRANTGELFF. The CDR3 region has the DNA TGTGCCAGCAGCTTATCACGAGCGAACACCGGGGAGCTGTTTTTT.

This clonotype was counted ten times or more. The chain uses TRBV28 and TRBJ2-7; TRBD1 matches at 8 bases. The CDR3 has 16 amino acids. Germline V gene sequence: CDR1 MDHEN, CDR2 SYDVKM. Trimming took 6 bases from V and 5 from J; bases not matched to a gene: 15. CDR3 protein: CASRPDGQGTPHEQYF. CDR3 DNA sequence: TGTGCCAGCAGGCCAGACGGACAGGGAACTCCCCACGAGCAGTACTTC.

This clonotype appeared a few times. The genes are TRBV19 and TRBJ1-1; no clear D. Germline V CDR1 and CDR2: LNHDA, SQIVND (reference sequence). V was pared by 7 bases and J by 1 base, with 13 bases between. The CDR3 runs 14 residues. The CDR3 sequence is CASKESAGNTEAFF. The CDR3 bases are TGTGCCAGTAAGGAAAGCGCGGGGAACACTGAAGCTTTCTTT.

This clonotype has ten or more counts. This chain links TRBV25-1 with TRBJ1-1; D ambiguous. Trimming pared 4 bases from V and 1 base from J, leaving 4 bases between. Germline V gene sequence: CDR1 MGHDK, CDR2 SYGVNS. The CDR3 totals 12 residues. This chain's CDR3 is CASSVQNTEAFF. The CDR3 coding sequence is TGTGCCAGCAGTGTTCAGAACACTGAAGCTTTCTTT.

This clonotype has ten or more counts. CDR3 loop: CASSYDPDSPLHF. The CDR3 DNA is TGCGCCAGCAGCTACGACCCCGATTCACCCCTCCACTTT. The genes are TRBV5-1 and TRBJ1-6, with unresolved D. Germline-derived CDR1 and CDR2 are SGHRS and YFSETQ. The CDR3 is 13 residues long. V was shortened by 3 bases and J by 8 bases, with 9 bases between the two germline ends.

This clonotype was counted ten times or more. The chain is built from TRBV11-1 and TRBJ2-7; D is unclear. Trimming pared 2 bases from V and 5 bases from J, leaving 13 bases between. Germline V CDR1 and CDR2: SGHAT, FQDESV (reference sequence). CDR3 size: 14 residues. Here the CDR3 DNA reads TGTGCCAGCAGCTTATTAGCAGGACCCAACGAGCAGTACTTC. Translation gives CASSLLAGPNEQYF.

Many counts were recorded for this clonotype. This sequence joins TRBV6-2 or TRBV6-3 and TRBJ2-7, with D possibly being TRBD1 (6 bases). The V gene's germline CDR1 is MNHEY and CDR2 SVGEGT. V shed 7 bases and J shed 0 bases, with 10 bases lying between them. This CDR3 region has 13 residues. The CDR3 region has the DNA TGTGCCAGCATAGGGGGACACTCCTACGAGCAGTACTTC. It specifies CASIGGHSYEQYF.

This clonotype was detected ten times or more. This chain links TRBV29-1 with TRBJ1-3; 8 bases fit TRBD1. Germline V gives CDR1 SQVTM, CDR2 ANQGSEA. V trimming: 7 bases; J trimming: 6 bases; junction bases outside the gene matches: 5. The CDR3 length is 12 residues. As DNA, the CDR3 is TGCAGCGCCCGGGACAGGTCAAACACCATATATTTT. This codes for CSARDRSNTIYF.